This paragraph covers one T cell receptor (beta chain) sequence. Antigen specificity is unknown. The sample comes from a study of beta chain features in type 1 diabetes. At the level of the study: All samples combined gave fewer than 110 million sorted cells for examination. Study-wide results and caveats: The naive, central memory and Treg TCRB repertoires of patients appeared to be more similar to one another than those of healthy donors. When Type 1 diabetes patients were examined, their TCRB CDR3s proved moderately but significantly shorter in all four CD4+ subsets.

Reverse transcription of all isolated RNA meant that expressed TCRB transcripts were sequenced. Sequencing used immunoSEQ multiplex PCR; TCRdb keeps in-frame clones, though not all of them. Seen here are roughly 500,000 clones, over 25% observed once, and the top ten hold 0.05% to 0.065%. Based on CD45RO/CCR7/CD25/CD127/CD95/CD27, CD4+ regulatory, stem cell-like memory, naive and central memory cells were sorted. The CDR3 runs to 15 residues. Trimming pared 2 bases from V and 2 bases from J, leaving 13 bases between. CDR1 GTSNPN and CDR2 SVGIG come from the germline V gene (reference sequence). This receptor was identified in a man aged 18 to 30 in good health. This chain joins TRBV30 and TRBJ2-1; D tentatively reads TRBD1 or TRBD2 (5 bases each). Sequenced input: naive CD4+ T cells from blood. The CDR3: CAWSRGGSTYNEQFF. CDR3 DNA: TGTGCCTGGAGTAGGGGCGGGTCTACCTACAATGAGCAGTTCTTC.